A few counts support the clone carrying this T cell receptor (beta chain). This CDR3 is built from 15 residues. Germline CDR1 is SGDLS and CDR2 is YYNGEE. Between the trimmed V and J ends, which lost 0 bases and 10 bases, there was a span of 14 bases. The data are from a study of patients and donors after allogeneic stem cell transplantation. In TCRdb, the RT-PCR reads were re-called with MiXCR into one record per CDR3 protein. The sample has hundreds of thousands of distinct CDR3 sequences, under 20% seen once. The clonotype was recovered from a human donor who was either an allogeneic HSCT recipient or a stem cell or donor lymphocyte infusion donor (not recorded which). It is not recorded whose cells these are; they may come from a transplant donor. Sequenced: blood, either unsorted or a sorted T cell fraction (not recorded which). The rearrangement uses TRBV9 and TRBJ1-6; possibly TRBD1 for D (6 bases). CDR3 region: CASSVGQGKESPLHF. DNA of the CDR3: TGTGCCAGCAGCGTAGGTCAGGGGAAGGAATCACCCCTCCACTTT. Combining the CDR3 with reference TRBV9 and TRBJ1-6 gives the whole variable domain DSGVTQTPKHLITATGQRVTLRCSPRSGDLSVYWYQQSLDQGLQFLIQYYNGEERAKGNILERFSAQQFPDLHSELNLSSLELGDSALYFCASSVGQGKESPLHFGNGTRLTVT.